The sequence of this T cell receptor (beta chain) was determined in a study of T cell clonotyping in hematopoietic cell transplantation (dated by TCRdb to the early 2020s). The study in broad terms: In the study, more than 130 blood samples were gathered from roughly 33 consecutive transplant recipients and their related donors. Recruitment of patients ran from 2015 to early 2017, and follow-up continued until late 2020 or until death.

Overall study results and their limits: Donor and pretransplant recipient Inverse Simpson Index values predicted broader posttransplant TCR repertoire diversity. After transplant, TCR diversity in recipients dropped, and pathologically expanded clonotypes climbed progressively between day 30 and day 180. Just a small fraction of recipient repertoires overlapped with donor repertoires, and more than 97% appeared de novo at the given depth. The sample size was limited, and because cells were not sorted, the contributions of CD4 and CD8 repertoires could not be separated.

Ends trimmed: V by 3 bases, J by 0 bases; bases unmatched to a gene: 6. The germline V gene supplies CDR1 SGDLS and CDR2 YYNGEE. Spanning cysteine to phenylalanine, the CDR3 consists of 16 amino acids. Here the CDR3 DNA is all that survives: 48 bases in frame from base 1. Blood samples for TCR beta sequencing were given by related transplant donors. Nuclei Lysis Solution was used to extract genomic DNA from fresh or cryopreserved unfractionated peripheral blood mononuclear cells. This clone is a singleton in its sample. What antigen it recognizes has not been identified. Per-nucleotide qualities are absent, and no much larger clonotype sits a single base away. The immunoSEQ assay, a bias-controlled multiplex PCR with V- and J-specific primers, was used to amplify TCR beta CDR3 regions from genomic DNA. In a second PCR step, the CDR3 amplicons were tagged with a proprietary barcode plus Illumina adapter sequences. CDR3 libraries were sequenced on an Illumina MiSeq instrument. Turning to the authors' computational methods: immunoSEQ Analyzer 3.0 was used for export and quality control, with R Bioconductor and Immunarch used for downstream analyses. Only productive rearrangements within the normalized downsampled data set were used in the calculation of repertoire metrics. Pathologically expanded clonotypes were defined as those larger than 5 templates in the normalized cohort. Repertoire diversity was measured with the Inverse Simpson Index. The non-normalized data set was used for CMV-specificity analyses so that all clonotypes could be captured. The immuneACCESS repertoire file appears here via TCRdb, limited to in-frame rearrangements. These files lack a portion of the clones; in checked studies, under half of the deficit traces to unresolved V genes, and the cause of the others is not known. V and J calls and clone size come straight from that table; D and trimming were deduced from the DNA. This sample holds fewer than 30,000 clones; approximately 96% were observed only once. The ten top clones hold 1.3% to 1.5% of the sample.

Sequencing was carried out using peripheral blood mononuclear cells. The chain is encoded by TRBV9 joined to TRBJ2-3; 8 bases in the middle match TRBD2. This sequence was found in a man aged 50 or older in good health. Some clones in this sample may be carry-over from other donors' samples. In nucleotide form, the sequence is TGTGCCAGCAGCGCTCATAGCGGGACTAGCACAGATACGCAGTATTTT. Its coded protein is CASSAHSGTSTDTQYF.